This T cell receptor beta chain was identified in a study of long-term antiretroviral therapy in people with HIV. Survey-level immunoSEQ v3.0 assays were run. TCRdb keeps only in-frame clones here, not all; method: immunoSEQ multiplex PCR. Found here are more than 20,000 clones, roughly 85% of them singletons; the top ten hold under 9.5%. After removal of 4 bases from V and 0 bases from J, the junction contained 9 bases not matched to a gene. This CDR3 has 19 residues. Germline-derived CDR1 and CDR2 are SGHTA and FQGTGA. The specimen was unsorted PBMCs, collected 2.3 years after starting antiretroviral therapy. The gene calls are TRBV7-3 and TRBJ2-6; 10 nucleotides line up with TRBD1. The TCR was taken from a man in his forties or fifties with HIV. CDR3 DNA sequence: TGTGCCAGCAGCTCCCCCGGGACAGGGGCCGTCTCTGGGGCCAACGTCCTGACTTTC. As protein: CASSSPGTGAVSGANVLTF.